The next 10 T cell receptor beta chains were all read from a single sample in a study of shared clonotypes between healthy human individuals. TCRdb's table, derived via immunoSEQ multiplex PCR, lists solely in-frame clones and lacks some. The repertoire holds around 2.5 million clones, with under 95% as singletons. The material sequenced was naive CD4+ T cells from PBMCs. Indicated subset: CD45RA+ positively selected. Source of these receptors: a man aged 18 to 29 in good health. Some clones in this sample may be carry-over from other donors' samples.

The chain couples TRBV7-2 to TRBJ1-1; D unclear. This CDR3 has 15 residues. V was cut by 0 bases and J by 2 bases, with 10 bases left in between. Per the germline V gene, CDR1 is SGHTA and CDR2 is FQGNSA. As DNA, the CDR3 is TGTGCCAGCAGCTTAGCCGCGGGCCTAAACACTGAAGCTTTCTTT. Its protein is CASSLAAGLNTEAFF. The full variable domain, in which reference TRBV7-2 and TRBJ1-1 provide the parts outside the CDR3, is GAGVSQSPSNKVTEKGKDVELRCDPISGHTALYWYRQSLGQGLEFLIYFQGNSAPDKSGLPSDRFSAERTGGSVSTLTIQRTQQEDSAVYLCASSLAAGLNTEAFFGQGTRLTVV.

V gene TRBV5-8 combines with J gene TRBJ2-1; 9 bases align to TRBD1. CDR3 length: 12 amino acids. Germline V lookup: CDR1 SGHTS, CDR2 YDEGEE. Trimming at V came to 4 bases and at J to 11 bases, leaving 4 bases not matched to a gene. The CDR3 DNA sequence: TGTGCCAGCAGCGTTGGACAGGGGAAGCAGTTCTTC. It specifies CASSVGQGKQFF. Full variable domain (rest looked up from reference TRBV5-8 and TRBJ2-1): EAGVTQSPTHLIKTRGQQATLRCSPISGHTSVYWYQQALGLGLQFLLWYDEGEERNRGNFPPRFSGRQFPNYSSELNVNALELEDSALYLCASSVGQGKQFFGPGTRLTVL.

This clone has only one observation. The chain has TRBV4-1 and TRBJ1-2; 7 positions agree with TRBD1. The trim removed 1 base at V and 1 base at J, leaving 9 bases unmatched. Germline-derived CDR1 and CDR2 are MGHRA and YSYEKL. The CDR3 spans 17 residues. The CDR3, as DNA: TGCGCCAGCAGCCAAGTTGTCGGCGCAGGGGGTAACTATGGCTACACCTTC. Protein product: CASSQVVGAGGNYGYTF.

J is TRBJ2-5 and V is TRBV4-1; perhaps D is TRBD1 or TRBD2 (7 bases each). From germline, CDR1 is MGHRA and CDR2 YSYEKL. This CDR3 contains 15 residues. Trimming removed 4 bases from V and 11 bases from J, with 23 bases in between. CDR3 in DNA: TGCGCCAGCAGCCCGGGACAGCGGGGAGATTCGAAGCAGTACTTC. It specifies CASSPGQRGDSKQYF.

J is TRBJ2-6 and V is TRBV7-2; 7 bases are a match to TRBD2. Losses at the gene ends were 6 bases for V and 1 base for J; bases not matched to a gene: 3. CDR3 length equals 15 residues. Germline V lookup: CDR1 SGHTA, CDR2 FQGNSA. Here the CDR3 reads CASSTGGSGANVLTF. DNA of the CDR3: TGTGCCAGCAGTACGGGGGGATCTGGGGCCAACGTCCTGACTTTC.

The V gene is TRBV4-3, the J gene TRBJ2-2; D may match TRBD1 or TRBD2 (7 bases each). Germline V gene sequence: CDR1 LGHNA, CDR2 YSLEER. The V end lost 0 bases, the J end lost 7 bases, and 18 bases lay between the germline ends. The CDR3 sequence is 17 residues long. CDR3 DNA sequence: TGCGCCAGCAGCCAAGACCGGAACAGGGGAGGGTACGGGGAGCTGTTTTTT. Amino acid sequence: CASSQDRNRGGYGELFF.

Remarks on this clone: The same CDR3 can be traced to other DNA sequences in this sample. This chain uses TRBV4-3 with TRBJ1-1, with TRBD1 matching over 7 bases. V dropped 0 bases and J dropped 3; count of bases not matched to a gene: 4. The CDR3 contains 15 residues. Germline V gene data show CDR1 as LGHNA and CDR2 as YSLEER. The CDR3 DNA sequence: TGCGCCAGCAGCCAAGATGGCAGGGGGGACACTGAAGCTTTCTTT. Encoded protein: CASSQDGRGDTEAFF.

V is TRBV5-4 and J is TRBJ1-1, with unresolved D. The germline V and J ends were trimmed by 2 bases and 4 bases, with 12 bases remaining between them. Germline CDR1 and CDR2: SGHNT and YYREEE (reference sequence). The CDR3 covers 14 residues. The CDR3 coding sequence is TGTGCCAGCAGCTTACCCCCCGGGGTCACTGAAGCTTTCTTT. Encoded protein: CASSLPPGVTEAFF.

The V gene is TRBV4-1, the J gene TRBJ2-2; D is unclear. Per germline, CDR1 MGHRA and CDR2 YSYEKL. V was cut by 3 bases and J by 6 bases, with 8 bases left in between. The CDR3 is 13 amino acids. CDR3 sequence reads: CASSHPLAGELFF. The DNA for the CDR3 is TGCGCCAGCAGCCACCCTCTCGCCGGGGAGCTGTTTTTT.

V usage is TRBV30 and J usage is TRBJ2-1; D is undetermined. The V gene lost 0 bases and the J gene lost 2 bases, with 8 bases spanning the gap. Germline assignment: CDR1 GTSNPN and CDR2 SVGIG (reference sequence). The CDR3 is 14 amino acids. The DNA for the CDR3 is TGTGCCTGGAGTGTAATGGTCACCTACAATGAGCAGTTCTTC. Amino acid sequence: CAWSVMVTYNEQFF.